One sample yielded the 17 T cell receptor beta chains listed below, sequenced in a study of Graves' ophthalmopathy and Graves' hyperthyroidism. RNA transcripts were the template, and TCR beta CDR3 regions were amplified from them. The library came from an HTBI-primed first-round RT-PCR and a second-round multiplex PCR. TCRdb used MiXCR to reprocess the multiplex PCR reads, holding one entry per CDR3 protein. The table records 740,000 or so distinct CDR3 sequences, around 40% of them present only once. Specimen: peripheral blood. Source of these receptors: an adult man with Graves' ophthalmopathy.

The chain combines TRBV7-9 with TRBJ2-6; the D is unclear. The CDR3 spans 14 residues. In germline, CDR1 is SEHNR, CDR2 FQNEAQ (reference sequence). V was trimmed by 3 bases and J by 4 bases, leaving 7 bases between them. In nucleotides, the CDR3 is TGTGCCAGCAGCTTGGATCAGGGGGCCAACGTCCTGACTTTC. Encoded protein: CASSLDQGANVLTF.

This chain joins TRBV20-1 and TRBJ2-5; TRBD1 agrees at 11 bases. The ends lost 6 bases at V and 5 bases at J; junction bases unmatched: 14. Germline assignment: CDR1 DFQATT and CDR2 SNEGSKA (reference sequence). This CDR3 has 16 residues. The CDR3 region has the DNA TGCAGTGCCAGCTGGGGGACAGGGGGATTATCTGAGACCCAGTACTTC. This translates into CSASWGTGGLSETQYF.

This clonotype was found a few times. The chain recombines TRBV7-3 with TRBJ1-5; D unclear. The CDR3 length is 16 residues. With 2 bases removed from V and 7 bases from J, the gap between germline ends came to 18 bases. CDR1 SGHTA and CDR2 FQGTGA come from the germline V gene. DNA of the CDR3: TGTGCCAGCAGCTTAGGAGTCTGGGTTGGGAGGCAGCCCCAGCATTTT. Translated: CASSLGVWVGRQPQHF.

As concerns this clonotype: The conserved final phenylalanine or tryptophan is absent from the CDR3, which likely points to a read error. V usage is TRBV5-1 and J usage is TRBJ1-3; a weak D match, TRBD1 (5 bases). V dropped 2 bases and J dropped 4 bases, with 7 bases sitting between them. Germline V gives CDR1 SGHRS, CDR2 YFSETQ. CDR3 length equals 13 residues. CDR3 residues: CASSFQGGNTIYL. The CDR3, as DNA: TGCGCCAGCAGCTTCCAGGGAGGAAACACCATATATCTT.

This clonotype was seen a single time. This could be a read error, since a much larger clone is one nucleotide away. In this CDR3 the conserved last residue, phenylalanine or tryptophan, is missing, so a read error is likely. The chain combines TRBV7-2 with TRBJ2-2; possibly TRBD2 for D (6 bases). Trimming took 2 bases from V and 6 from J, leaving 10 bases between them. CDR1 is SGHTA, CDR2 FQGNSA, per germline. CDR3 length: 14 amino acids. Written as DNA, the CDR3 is TGTGCCAGCAGCTTAACGACTAGTTCCGGGGAGCTGTTTCTT. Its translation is CASSLTTSSGELFL.

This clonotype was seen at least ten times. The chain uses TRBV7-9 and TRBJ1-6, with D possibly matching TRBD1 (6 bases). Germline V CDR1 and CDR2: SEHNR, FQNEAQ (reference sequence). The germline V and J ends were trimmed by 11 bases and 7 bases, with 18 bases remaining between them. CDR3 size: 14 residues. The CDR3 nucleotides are TGTGCCGCCGACAAGCGAGGGGGGAATTCACCCCTCCACTTT. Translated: CAADKRGGNSPLHF. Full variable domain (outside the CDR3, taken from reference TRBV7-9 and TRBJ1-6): DTGVSQNPRHKITKRGQNVTFRCDPISEHNRLYWYRQTLGQGPEFLTYFQNEAQLEKSRLLSDRFSAERPKGSFSTLEIQRTEQGDSAMYLCAADKRGGNSPLHFGNGTRLTVT.

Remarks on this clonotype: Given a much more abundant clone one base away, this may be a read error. This CDR3 is CAAAGPETYEQYF. DNA for the CDR3: TGTGCCGCCGCGGGACCGGAAACCTACGAGCAGTACTTC. The chain is built from TRBV10-3 and TRBJ2-7; weak D call: TRBD2 (6 bases). Trimming pared 11 bases from V and 2 bases from J, leaving 16 bases between. Germline-derived CDR1 and CDR2 are ENHRY and SYGVKD. The CDR3 loop spans 13 amino acids.

The CDR3 loop is CASSLTDSPGEQYF. In nucleotides, the CDR3 is TGTGCCAGCAGCTTAACAGACTCTCCTGGGGAGCAGTACTTC. The chain links TRBV9 to TRBJ2-7; D remains ambiguous. The CDR3 spans 14 residues. The ends were cut back, 4 bases at V and 7 bases at J, with 18 bases in the middle. Germline-derived CDR1 and CDR2 are SGDLS and YYNGEE. Complete variable domain (other parts from reference TRBV9 and TRBJ2-7): DSGVTQTPKHLITATGQRVTLRCSPRSGDLSVYWYQQSLDQGLQFLIQYYNGEERAKGNILERFSAQQFPDLHSELNLSSLELGDSALYFCASSLTDSPGEQYFGPGTRLTVT.

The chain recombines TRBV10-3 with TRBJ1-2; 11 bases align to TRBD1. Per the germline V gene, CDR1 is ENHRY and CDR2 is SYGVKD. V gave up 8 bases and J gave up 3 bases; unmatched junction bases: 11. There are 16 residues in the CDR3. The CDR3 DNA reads TGTGCCATCTGCAGCGTCGGACAGGGGGCACACTATGGCTACACCTTC. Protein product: CAICSVGQGAHYGYTF.

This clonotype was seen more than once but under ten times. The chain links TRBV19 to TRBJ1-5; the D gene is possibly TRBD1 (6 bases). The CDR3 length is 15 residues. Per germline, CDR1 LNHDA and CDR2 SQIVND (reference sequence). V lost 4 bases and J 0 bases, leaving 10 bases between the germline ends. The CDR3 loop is CASSTRGGSNQPQHF. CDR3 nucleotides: TGTGCCAGTAGTACCCGAGGGGGTAGCAATCAGCCCCAGCATTTT.

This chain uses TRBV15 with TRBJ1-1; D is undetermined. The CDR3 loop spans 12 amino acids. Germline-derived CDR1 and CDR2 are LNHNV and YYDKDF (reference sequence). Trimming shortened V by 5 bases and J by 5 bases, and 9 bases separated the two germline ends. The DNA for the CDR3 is TGTGCCACCAGCGGGGTCAGGACTGAAGCTTTCTTT. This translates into CATSGVRTEAFF. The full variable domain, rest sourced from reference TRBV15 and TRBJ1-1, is DAMVIQNPRYQVTQFGKPVTLSCSQTLNHNVMYWYQQKSSQAPKLLFHYYDKDFNNEADTPDNFQSRRPNTSFCFLDIRSPGLGDTAMYLCATSGVRTEAFFGQGTRLTVV.

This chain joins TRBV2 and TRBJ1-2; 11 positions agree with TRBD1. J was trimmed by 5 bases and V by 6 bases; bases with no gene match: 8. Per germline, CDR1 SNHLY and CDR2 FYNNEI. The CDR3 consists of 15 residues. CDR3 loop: CASSLGQGAQYGYTF. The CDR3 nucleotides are TGTGCCAGCAGCTTAGGACAGGGGGCTCAGTATGGCTACACCTTC.

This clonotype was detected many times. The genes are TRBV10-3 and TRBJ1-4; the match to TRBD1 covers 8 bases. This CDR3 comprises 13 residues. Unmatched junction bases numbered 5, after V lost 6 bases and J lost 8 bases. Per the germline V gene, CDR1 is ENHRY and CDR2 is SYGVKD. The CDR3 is CAISRTGSEKLFF. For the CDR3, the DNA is TGTGCCATCAGCAGGACAGGGAGCGAAAAACTGTTTTTT.

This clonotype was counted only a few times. CDR3 nucleotide sequence: TGTGCCAGCAGGAGACGGACAGGAGGTAGGGAGACCCAGTACTTC. Protein sequence: CASRRRTGGRETQYF. The chain links TRBV5-4 to TRBJ2-5, with TRBD1 identical over 7 bases. Germline-derived CDR1 and CDR2 are SGHNT and YYREEE (reference sequence). Trimming at V came to 5 bases and at J to 5 bases, leaving 12 bases not matched to a gene. CDR3 size: 15 residues.

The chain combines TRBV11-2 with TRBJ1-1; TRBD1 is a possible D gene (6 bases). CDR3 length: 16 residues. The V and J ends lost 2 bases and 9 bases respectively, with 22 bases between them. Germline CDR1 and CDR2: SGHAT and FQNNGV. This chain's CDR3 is CASSLREGRTGWKAFF. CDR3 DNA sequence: TGTGCCAGCAGCTTACGGGAGGGACGCACAGGGTGGAAAGCTTTCTTT.

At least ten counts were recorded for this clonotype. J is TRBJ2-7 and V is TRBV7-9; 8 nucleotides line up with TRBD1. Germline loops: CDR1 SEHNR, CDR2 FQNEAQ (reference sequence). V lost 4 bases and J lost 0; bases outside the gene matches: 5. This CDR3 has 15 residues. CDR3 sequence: CASSSVGQGSYEQYF. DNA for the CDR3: TGTGCCAGCAGCTCCGTCGGACAGGGCTCCTACGAGCAGTACTTC. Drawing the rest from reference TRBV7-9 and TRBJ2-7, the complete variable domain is DTGVSQNPRHKITKRGQNVTFRCDPISEHNRLYWYRQTLGQGPEFLTYFQNEAQLEKSRLLSDRFSAERPKGSFSTLEIQRTEQGDSAMYLCASSSVGQGSYEQYFGPGTRLTVT.

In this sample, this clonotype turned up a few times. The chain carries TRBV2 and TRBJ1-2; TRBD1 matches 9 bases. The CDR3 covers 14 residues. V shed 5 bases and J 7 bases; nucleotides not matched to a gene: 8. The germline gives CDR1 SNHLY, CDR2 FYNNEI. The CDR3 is CASSYLTGGSGYTF. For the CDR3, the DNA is TGTGCCAGCAGTTACCTGACAGGGGGTAGTGGCTACACCTTC.